A selection of T cell receptor beta chains follows, all from one sample in a study of shared clonotypes between healthy human individuals. Repertoires were generated with immunoSEQ multiplex PCR, while TCRdb's copy carries only in-frame clones and drops some. Of some 500,000 clones listed, about 95% were seen once; the top ten hold approximately 0.06%. Sequenced material: naive CD4+ T cells sorted from blood. The receptors originated from a woman aged 25 to 39 in good health. Both conserved end residues are part of each CDR3. The order of the fields is CDR3 DNA, CDR3 protein, clone size, J gene, V gene, D gene. A D gene is named only where the DNA matches it firmly. Size is stated for part of the rows, as once, few or many counts, or as a class when the clone is expanded.

TGTGCCACCAGCGGAACCCTAGGTGAAAAACTGTTTTTT	CATSGTLGEKLFF	NA	TRBJ1-4	TRBV15	NA
TGTGCCAGCAGGACTAGCGGTTACTCCTACGAGCAGTACTTC	CASRTSGYSYEQYF	NA	TRBJ2-7	TRBV28	TRBD2
TGTGCCAGCAGCGTAGAGGTGAACACTGAAGCTTTCTTT	CASSVEVNTEAFF	NA	TRBJ1-1	TRBV9	NA
TGCGCCAGCAGTGAGTCCAGGGATCCGTCACCGGGCAACAGAAACACCGGGGAGCTGTTTTTT	CASSESRDPSPGNRNTGELFF	NA	TRBJ2-2	TRBV10-1	NA
TGTGCCAGCGCCACTCCCCCGCGGACAAGAGCCAAAAACATTCAGTACTTC	CASATPPRTRAKNIQYF	NA	TRBJ2-4	TRBV4-2	NA
TGTGCCAGCAGACCAAAAATACTAGCGGGAGGGGACGAGCAGTACTTC	CASRPKILAGGDEQYF	NA	TRBJ2-7	TRBV11-2	TRBD2
TGTGCCAGCAGCTTCCCAAGGAACAGGGCAAGTGTCTACGAGCAGTACTTC	CASSFPRNRASVYEQYF	NA	TRBJ2-7	TRBV11-2	NA
TGTGCCAGCAGCTTAGACGCGGCAGGGGCATACAATGAGCAGTTCTTC	CASSLDAAGAYNEQFF	NA	TRBJ2-1	TRBV7-2	NA
TGTGCCAGCAGCTCAATGGGACTAGCGGACAATGAGCAGTTCTTC	CASSSMGLADNEQFF	NA	TRBJ2-1	TRBV7-3	TRBD2
TGTGCCAGCAGCTCCCCACAGAGCACCGGGGAGCTGTTTTTT	CASSSPQSTGELFF	NA	TRBJ2-2	TRBV7-6	NA
TGTGCCAGCAGCAGGGTAGAGGAAGAGCAGTACTTC	CASSRVEEEQYF	NA	TRBJ2-7	TRBV5-5	NA
TGTGCCAGTAGTCCGGGACTGGGACAGGGGGTTTACGAGCAGTACTTC	CASSPGLGQGVYEQYF	NA	TRBJ2-7	TRBV19	TRBD1
TGCGCCAGCAGCCGGGGCAGGGTGGACACCGGGGAGCTGTTTTTT	CASSRGRVDTGELFF	NA	TRBJ2-2	TRBV5-1	NA
TGTGCCAGCAGCGCCGGACAGAAAGCTGGAAACACCATATATTTT	CASSAGQKAGNTIYF	NA	TRBJ1-3	TRBV7-8	NA
TGCGCCAGCAGCTTTTCACTAGCGGGAGTCATAAACACCGGGGAGCTGTTTTTT	CASSFSLAGVINTGELFF	once	TRBJ2-2	TRBV5-1	TRBD2
TGCGCCAGCAGCCAAGTCAATGGACGTAGCAATCAGCCCCAGCATTTT	CASSQVNGRSNQPQHF	NA	TRBJ1-5	TRBV4-1	NA
TGTGCCAGCAGTGAGCGGGCCTACTCCTACGAGCAGTACTTC	CASSERAYSYEQYF	once	TRBJ2-7	TRBV6-1	NA
TGTGCCAGCAGCCCGGCCCTCGGGGCCAACGTCCTGACTTTC	CASSPALGANVLTF	once	TRBJ2-6	TRBV5-5	NA
TGTGCCAGCTCCCCAAGGGGGGAATCGTCAGGAGCTTTCTTT	CASSPRGESSGAFF	NA	TRBJ1-1	TRBV18	NA
TGTGCCAGCAAAGAAGGCGGAACCGTCTCCTACAATGAGCAGTTCTTC	CASKEGGTVSYNEQFF	NA	TRBJ2-1	TRBV27	NA
TGTGCCAGCATCGAAAGGGTCTCTGGGGCCAACGTCCTGACTTTC	CASIERVSGANVLTF	NA	TRBJ2-6	TRBV28	NA
TGCGCCACCAAACCCGGGACTCACTCCACAGATACGCAGTATTTT	CATKPGTHSTDTQYF	NA	TRBJ2-3	TRBV5-1	NA
TGTGCCAGCAGTGACTGGCACTCTGGGGCCAACGTCCTGACTTTC	CASSDWHSGANVLTF	NA	TRBJ2-6	TRBV2	NA